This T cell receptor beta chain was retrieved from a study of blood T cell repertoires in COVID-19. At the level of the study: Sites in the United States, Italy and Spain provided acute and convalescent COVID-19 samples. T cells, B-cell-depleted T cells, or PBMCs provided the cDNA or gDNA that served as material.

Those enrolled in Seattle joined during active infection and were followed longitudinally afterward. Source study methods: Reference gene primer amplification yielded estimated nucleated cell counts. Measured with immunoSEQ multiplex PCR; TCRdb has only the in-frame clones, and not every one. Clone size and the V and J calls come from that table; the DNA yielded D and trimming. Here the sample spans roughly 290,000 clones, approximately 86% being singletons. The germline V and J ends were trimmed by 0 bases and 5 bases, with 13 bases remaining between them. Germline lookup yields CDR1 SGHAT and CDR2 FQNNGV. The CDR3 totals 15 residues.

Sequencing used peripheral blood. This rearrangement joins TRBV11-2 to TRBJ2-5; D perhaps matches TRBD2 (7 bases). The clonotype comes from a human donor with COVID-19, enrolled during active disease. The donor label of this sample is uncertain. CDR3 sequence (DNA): TGTGCCAGCAGCTTAGAGGGGGGGGCGTTCGAGACCCAGTACTTC. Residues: CASSLEGGAFETQYF.